This TCR beta chain was identified during a study of metastatic and nonmetastatic thyroid tumors. The CDR3 is 13 amino acids. The J segment lost 2 bases and the V segment lost 7 bases, leaving 2 bases of the junction unmatched. Patients were all untreated before their thyroid surgery. TCRdb re-analyzed the PCR reads using MiXCR. Altogether fewer than 25,000 clones are present, 13% to 15% being singletons, with the ten largest covering roughly 15%. This TCR was recovered from a female donor with papillary thyroid cancer or a benign thyroid nodule (not recorded which). Some clones in this sample may be carry-over from other donors' samples. The chain links TRBV12-3 or TRBV12-4 to TRBJ2-3; 8 nucleotides agree with TRBD2. Sequences were obtained from tumor tissue. The chain's CDR3 is CASIGGVTDTQYF. The CDR3 nucleotides read TGTGCCAGCATCGGGGGGGTCACAGATACGCAGTATTTT.